Each of the 26 T cell receptor beta chains below was sequenced from the same sample in a study of blood T cell dynamics during melanoma immunotherapy (dated by TCRdb to the early 2020s). Library preparation employed the immunoSEQ multiplex PCR assay. What TCRdb holds here is the immuneACCESS table cut down to in-frame rearrangements. Part of the clones is not present; checked against another copy, under half of the missing clones reflect an unresolved V gene, and the others are unexplained. For this sample the table gives over 13,000 clones, of which about 84% were detected only once. The ten biggest clones cover roughly 4.8% of the sample. Explained via the paper, the time point label denotes: pre-treatment baseline. This sample comprised blood, obtained from a patient treated with checkpoint blockade. The receptors come from a human donor with melanoma.

V is TRBV5-4 and J is TRBJ2-3, with 9 positions matching TRBD1. Germline V gene data show CDR1 as SGHNT and CDR2 as YYREEE (reference sequence). This CDR3 has 16 amino acids. V was clipped by 3 bases and J by 3 bases; unmatched bases: 8. The CDR3 is CASSSIGQGLTDTQYF. The CDR3 DNA is TGTGCCAGCAGCTCCATTGGACAGGGGCTGACAGATACGCAGTATTTT.

The rearrangement links TRBV5-1 to TRBJ1-2; 9 bases map to TRBD1. Trimming took 3 bases from V and 5 from J; bases not matched to a gene: 2. This CDR3 has 13 residues. Germline V gene data show CDR1 as SGHRS and CDR2 as YFSETQ. The CDR3 DNA is TGCGCCAGCAGCTCCGGACAGGGGTATGGCTACACCTTC. Its translation: CASSSGQGYGYTF.

CDR3 coding DNA: TGTGCCATCAGGGATGACAGGGATTCACCCCTCCACTTT. It yields the protein CAIRDDRDSPLHF. The rearrangement joins TRBV10-3 to TRBJ1-6, with 7 bases fitting TRBD1. The CDR3 extends over 13 amino acids. V shed 6 bases and J 8 bases; nucleotides not matched to a gene: 4. CDR1 and CDR2 (germline): ENHRY, SYGVKD.

Only one count was recorded for this clone. The CDR3 DNA follows: TGCGCCAGCAGCTTAGGGGGGACCTCCTACGAGCAGTACTTC. It is translated as CASSLGGTSYEQYF. The J gene is TRBJ2-7, the V gene TRBV5-1; D may match TRBD1 or TRBD2 (6 bases each). Between the trimmed V and J ends, which lost 2 bases and 0 bases, there was a span of 9 bases. The germline V gene encodes CDR1 SGHRS and CDR2 YFSETQ. This CDR3 spans 14 amino acids.

The J gene is TRBJ2-2, the V gene TRBV10-3, with no clear D. The CDR3 runs to 14 residues. V was cut by 0 bases and J by 1 base, with 3 bases left in between. Germline CDR1 and CDR2: ENHRY and SYGVKD. CDR3 loop: CAISESMNTGELFF. The CDR3 bases are TGTGCCATCAGTGAGTCTATGAACACCGGGGAGCTGTTTTTT.

The chain combines TRBV5-4 with TRBJ1-6; possible D gene TRBD1, 5 bases. The germline gives CDR1 SGHNT, CDR2 YYREEE (reference sequence). The CDR3 spans 15 residues. Trimming shortened V by 0 bases and J by 9 bases, and 13 bases separated the two germline ends. Here the CDR3 DNA reads TGTGCCAGCAGCTTGGTCTTAGGGGTTGGTTCACCCCTCCACTTT. Residues: CASSLVLGVGSPLHF.

V and J are TRBV29-1 and TRBJ2-1; D might be TRBD1 (6 bases). From germline, CDR1 is SQVTM and CDR2 ANQGSEA. The V end lost 6 bases, the J end lost 7 bases, and 25 bases lay between the germline ends. This CDR3 comprises 16 residues. Written as DNA, the CDR3 is TGCAGCGTAAGGGGTGGACAGCGGACAGAAGAGAATGAGCAGTTCTTC. This codes for CSVRGGQRTEENEQFF.

V gene TRBV30 combines with J gene TRBJ1-2; 7 bases fit TRBD1. Per the germline V gene, CDR1 is GTSNPN and CDR2 is SVGIG (reference sequence). This CDR3 has 15 amino acids. Unmatched junction bases numbered 8, after V lost 0 bases and J lost 4 bases. The CDR3 DNA sequence: TGTGCCTGGAGTGTACTTGTAGGGGGCGTCTATGGCTACACCTTC. The encoded protein is CAWSVLVGGVYGYTF. Based on the CDR3 plus reference TRBV30 and TRBJ1-2, the full variable domain is SQTIHQWPATLVQPVGSPLSLECTVEGTSNPNLYWYRQAAGRGLQLLFYSVGIGQISSEVPQNLSASRPQDRQFILSSKKLLLSDSGFYLCAWSVLVGGVYGYTFGSGTRLTVV.

This clone is a singleton in its sample. The chain carries TRBV19 and TRBJ2-3; D perhaps matches TRBD1 (5 bases). Between the trimmed V and J ends, which lost 6 bases and 1 base, there was a span of 14 bases. Germline-derived CDR1 and CDR2 are LNHDA and SQIVND (reference sequence). The CDR3 consists of 15 residues. DNA for the CDR3: TGTGCCAGTAGCCGCCGGACACCACGCACAGATACGCAGTATTTT. Translating gives CASSRRTPRTDTQYF.

The chain links TRBV11-2 to TRBJ2-7; tentative D call: TRBD2 (6 bases). This CDR3 spans 15 amino acids. Germline values: CDR1 SGHAT, CDR2 FQNNGV. Trimming cost V 0 bases and J 2 bases, with 11 bases left between them. This CDR3 is CASSLDLAPTYEQYF. CDR3 bases: TGTGCCAGCAGCTTAGATCTAGCGCCTACCTACGAGCAGTACTTC.

The chain uses TRBV25-1 and TRBJ2-7; TRBD1 is a possible D gene (6 bases). The V and J ends lost 5 bases and 6 bases respectively, with 11 bases between them. CDR1 and CDR2 from the germline V gene are MGHDK and SYGVNS. The CDR3 is 12 amino acids. DNA of the CDR3: TGTGCCAGCAGTAGGGGACATACCGAGCAGTACTTC. Translated, it gives CASSRGHTEQYF.

V is TRBV19 and J is TRBJ1-5; 9 bases agree with TRBD1. V trimming: 4 bases; J trimming: 5 bases; junction bases outside the gene matches: 3. CDR3 size: 14 residues. Germline-derived CDR1 and CDR2 are LNHDA and SQIVND (reference sequence). The CDR3 coding sequence is TGTGCCAGTAGTACTACAGGGGGCCATCAGCCCCAGCATTTT. It specifies CASSTTGGHQPQHF.

CDR3 residues: CASGLGGGETQYF. The CDR3 region has the DNA TGTGCCAGCGGCTTGGGGGGCGGGGAGACCCAGTACTTC. The gene calls are TRBV2 and TRBJ2-5; D assignment may be TRBD1 or TRBD2 (6 bases each). Germline values: CDR1 SNHLY, CDR2 FYNNEI. V was pared by 8 bases and J by 5 bases, with 15 bases between. The CDR3 totals 13 residues.

V is TRBV19 and J is TRBJ1-4; D uncertain. The CDR3 is 16 amino acids. Looked up from germline, CDR1 is LNHDA and CDR2 is SQIVND (reference sequence). V was shortened by 2 bases and J by 0 bases, with 10 bases between the two germline ends. The CDR3 reads CASSITDSATNEKLFF. Written as DNA, the CDR3 is TGTGCCAGTAGTATAACGGACTCAGCAACTAATGAAAAACTGTTTTTT.

This chain connects TRBV19 to TRBJ1-6; 7 bases match TRBD1. Germline CDR1 and CDR2: LNHDA and SQIVND (reference sequence). V lost 6 bases, J lost 7 bases, and 6 bases stayed unmatched. This CDR3 contains 14 residues. CDR3 protein: CASRGGQINSPLHF. The CDR3 coding sequence is TGTGCCAGTAGGGGGGGACAGATAAATTCACCCCTCCACTTT.

The rearrangement links TRBV28 to TRBJ2-1; maybe TRBD2 (5 bases). V lost 4 bases and J lost 8, with 12 bases in between. The length of the CDR3 is 13 residues. Germline loops: CDR1 MDHEN, CDR2 SYDVKM. The CDR3 DNA is TGTGCCAGCAGTTGGGTTGAGGGCTATGAGCAGTTCTTC. Translated: CASSWVEGYEQFF. The variable domain in full, completed from reference TRBV28 and TRBJ2-1, reads DVKVTQSSRYLVKRTGEKVFLECVQDMDHENMFWYRQDPGLGLRLIYFSYDVKMKEKGDIPEGYSVSREKKERFSLILESASTNQTSMYLCASSWVEGYEQFFGPGTRLTVL.

This chain joins TRBV6-5 and TRBJ2-7; 7 bases match TRBD2. CDR3 size: 11 residues. V lost 8 bases, J lost 5 bases, and 3 bases stayed unmatched. Germline CDR1 and CDR2: MNHEY and SVGAGI. The CDR3 bases are TGTGCCAGCGGGAGGGGTGACGAGCAGTACTTC. This translates into CASGRGDEQYF.

V is TRBV30 and J is TRBJ1-6, with D possibly TRBD1 on 5 matching bases. V lost 0 bases and J 8 bases, leaving 11 bases between the germline ends. This CDR3 comprises 14 residues. The germline CDR1 and CDR2 sequences are GTSNPN and SVGIG (reference sequence). The CDR3 bases are TGTGCCTGGAGTGTTGTAGGGGCCCATTCACCCCTCCACTTT. It is translated as CAWSVVGAHSPLHF.

This clone occurred once. The rearrangement links TRBV6-6 to TRBJ2-5; TRBD1 aligns across 9 bases. The CDR3 is 16 amino acids. Germline V gives CDR1 MNHNY, CDR2 SVGAGI (reference sequence). V lost 2 bases, J lost 0 bases, and 4 bases stayed unmatched. The CDR3 nucleotides read TGTGCCAGCAGTTACCGGGACAGGGAGTACCAAGAGACCCAGTACTTC. It encodes CASSYRDREYQETQYF.

The chain links TRBV7-9 to TRBJ2-3, with a weak D call TRBD1 (5 bases). The CDR3 totals 14 residues. With 11 bases removed from V and 4 bases from J, the gap between germline ends came to 19 bases. From germline, CDR1 is SEHNR and CDR2 FQNEAQ (reference sequence). The CDR3 DNA reads as TGTGCCGGTATGAGAAGGGTAGGGGCAGATACGCAGTATTTT. It specifies CAGMRRVGADTQYF.

The chain combines TRBV6-4 with TRBJ2-2; D not certain. The V gene lost 8 bases and the J gene lost 5 bases, with 12 bases spanning the gap. This CDR3 is built from 13 residues. The V gene's germline CDR1 is MRHNA and CDR2 SNTAGT. The CDR3 here is CASGKPRTGELFF. The CDR3 region has the DNA TGTGCCAGCGGAAAACCCAGGACCGGGGAGCTGTTTTTT.

The V and J genes are TRBV5-4 and TRBJ2-5; TRBD2 agrees at 9 bases. This CDR3 has 15 residues. The trim removed 1 base at V and 5 bases at J, leaving 6 bases unmatched. Germline V lookup: CDR1 SGHNT, CDR2 YYREEE (reference sequence). The CDR3 loop is CASSLRSGGLETQYF. The CDR3 coding sequence is TGTGCCAGCAGCTTGCGAAGCGGGGGGTTGGAGACCCAGTACTTC.

The gene calls are TRBV2 and TRBJ1-5, with D uncertain. Per germline, CDR1 SNHLY and CDR2 FYNNEI. The ends were cut back, 2 bases at V and 7 bases at J, with 18 bases in the middle. This CDR3 has 16 amino acids. In nucleotides, the CDR3 is TGTGCCAGCAGTGAATTTCGCAGGCCCCTTGAACAGCCCCAGCATTTT. This encodes CASSEFRRPLEQPQHF. Together with reference TRBV2 and TRBJ1-5, the CDR3 gives the full variable domain: EPEVTQTPSHQVTQMGQEVILRCVPISNHLYFYWYRQILGQKVEFLVSFYNNEISEKSEIFDDQFSVERPDGSNFTLKIRSTKLEDSAMYFCASSEFRRPLEQPQHFGDGTRLSIL.

The genes are TRBV6-5 and TRBJ2-1, with D perhaps matching TRBD2 (5 bases). The germline V and J ends were trimmed by 1 base and 6 bases, with 10 bases remaining between them. The CDR3 contains 14 residues. CDR1 MNHEY and CDR2 SVGAGI come from the germline V gene. The CDR3, as DNA: TGTGCCAGCAGTTACTACCGGGGTGGCAATGAGCAGTTCTTC. This encodes CASSYYRGGNEQFF.

The chain joins TRBV6-6 to TRBJ2-1; D call uncertain. V was pared by 6 bases and J by 8 bases, with 8 bases between. Germline V lookup: CDR1 MNHNY, CDR2 SVGAGI (reference sequence). The length of the CDR3 is 11 residues. The CDR3 region is CASRKVDEQFF. CDR3 DNA: TGTGCCAGCAGGAAGGTGGATGAGCAGTTCTTC.

This clone was counted only a few times. The chain is built from TRBV11-1 and TRBJ2-7; 7 bases map to TRBD2. Per the germline V gene, CDR1 is SGHAT and CDR2 is FQDESV (reference sequence). The CDR3 consists of 16 residues. V trimming: 7 bases; J trimming: 2 bases; junction bases outside the gene matches: 14. The CDR3 spells CASTLPRGGRPYEQYF. The CDR3 region has the DNA TGTGCCAGCACCCTCCCCCGCGGGGGTCGCCCCTACGAGCAGTACTTC.